Listed below are T cell receptor beta chains from one sample, sequenced in a study of blood T cell repertoires in COVID-19. The protocol was immunoSEQ multiplex PCR, while the TCRdb copy is restricted to in-frame clones and leaves out a portion. This table holds roughly 300,000 clones, nearly 90% found once. What was sequenced was peripheral blood. These TCRs come from a woman between 25 and 40 years old with COVID-19, enrolled during active disease. The CDR3 runs from the conserved cysteine through the conserved F or W. A D gene is named only where the DNA matches it firmly. Size is omitted from some rows. Given values are once, few, many or a class for expanded clones.

j_call,clone_size,d_call,v_call,cdr3_length,cdr3_nt,cdr3_aa
TRBJ1-2,NA,NA,TRBV6-5,13,TGTGCCAGCAGTTACGGCCCTAACTATGGCTACACCTTC,CASSYGPNYGYTF
TRBJ2-1,once,TRBD2,TRBV6-2/TRBV6-3,13,TGTGCCAGCAGTTATTTGGGGAGGGATGAGCAGTTCTTC,CASSYLGRDEQFF
TRBJ2-1,NA,NA,TRBV30,16,TGTGCCTGGAGCACTACTGAGCTTTCGATTAGAAAAGAGCAGTTCTTC,CAWSTTELSIRKEQFF
TRBJ1-4,NA,NA,TRBV3-1/TRBV3-2,14,TGTGCCAGCAGCCAAAGGGGCAGATATGAAAAACTGTTTTTT,CASSQRGRYEKLFF
TRBJ1-2,NA,NA,TRBV19,13,TGTGCCAGTATCGACCAGGGTAACTATGGCTACACCTTC,CASIDQGNYGYTF
TRBJ2-5,NA,NA,TRBV27,14,TGTGCCAGCTCTCCGCCGGGGTTCCAAGAGACCCAGTACTTC,CASSPPGFQETQYF
TRBJ2-7,NA,TRBD1,TRBV23-1,17,TGCGCCAGCAGTCAATTTAACCGGGACAGGAGTTCCTACGAGCAGTACTTC,CASSQFNRDRSSYEQYF
TRBJ1-1,NA,NA,TRBV6-5,13,TGTGCCAGCAGTTTCCCCAGGGGCACTGAAGCTTTCTTT,CASSFPRGTEAFF
TRBJ2-5,NA,TRBD2,TRBV5-1,16,TGCGCCAGCAGCCCGTCGACGCGGGGGGGGCAAGAGACCCAGTACTTC,CASSPSTRGGQETQYF
TRBJ2-3,NA,TRBD2,TRBV29-1,17,TGCAGCGTCCTACAGGGGAGGCTAGCGGGGCGCACAGATACGCAGTATTTT,CSVLQGRLAGRTDTQYF
TRBJ2-1,NA,TRBD2,TRBV5-1,15,TGCGCCAGCAGTACAAGCGGGGTATCCTACAATGAGCAGTTCTTC,CASSTSGVSYNEQFF
TRBJ2-1,NA,TRBD1,TRBV2,13,TGTGCCAGCAGTTGGGACAGGGCGGATGAGCAGTTCTTC,CASSWDRADEQFF
TRBJ2-1,NA,TRBD1,TRBV19,15,TGTGCCAGTATACCAGGGACAGGCGGCTACAATGAGCAGTTCTTC,CASIPGTGGYNEQFF
TRBJ1-1,NA,TRBD1,TRBV18,14,TGTGCCAGCTCACCTCGACAGGGGACATATGAAGCTTTCTTT,CASSPRQGTYEAFF
TRBJ1-5,NA,NA,TRBV5-6,14,TGTGCCAGCAGCTTGATGACCGGGGGGCAGCCCCAGCATTTT,CASSLMTGGQPQHF
TRBJ2-7,NA,TRBD2,TRBV7-9,14,TGTGCCAGCAGCGCGGGACTAATGACCTACGAGCAGTACTTC,CASSAGLMTYEQYF
TRBJ2-5,few,TRBD1,TRBV5-6,13,TGTGCCAGCAGAAAACAGGGGGGAGAGACCCAGTACTTC,CASRKQGGETQYF
TRBJ2-7,few,TRBD2,TRBV5-1,14,TGCGCCAGCACTTCAAGTAGCGGGGCCTACGAGCAGTACTTC,CASTSSSGAYEQYF
TRBJ2-7,NA,TRBD1,TRBV7-9,13,TGTGCCAGCAGCCCAACAGGGGCCTGGGGGCAGTACTTC,CASSPTGAWGQYF
TRBJ1-2,NA,NA,TRBV28,16,TGTGCCAGCAGGAAACAGGCATTTCGAGCTAACTATGGCTACACCTTC,CASRKQAFRANYGYTF
TRBJ1-1,NA,NA,TRBV7-2,12,TGTGCCAGCAGCTTAATCGGGGGAGAAGCTTTCTTT,CASSLIGGEAFF
TRBJ1-1,NA,NA,TRBV3-1/TRBV3-2,14,TGTGCCAGCAGCCAAGGGAGGGTGAACACTGAAGCTTTCTTT,CASSQGRVNTEAFF
TRBJ2-1,NA,TRBD1,TRBV19,15,TGTGCCAGTAATCCGACAGGGTCCCTCGGAGATGAGCAGTTCTTC,CASNPTGSLGDEQFF
TRBJ2-2,NA,TRBD1,TRBV5-1,15,TGCGCCAGCAGCCCGTGGACAGGTGACACCGGGGAGCTGTTTTTT,CASSPWTGDTGELFF
TRBJ2-3,once,TRBD2,TRBV7-9,15,TGTGCCAGCAGCTTCCGACTAGCGAGCACAGATACGCAGTATTTT,CASSFRLASTDTQYF
TRBJ2-2,once,NA,TRBV6-5,12,TGTGCCATACAGAACATGGGCGGGGAGCTGTTTTTT,CAIQNMGGELFF
TRBJ1-3,NA,NA,TRBV7-8,15,TGTGCCAGCAGCTCTTTCGTTTCCTCTGGAAACACCATATATTTT,CASSSFVSSGNTIYF
TRBJ2-5,NA,TRBD2,TRBV3-1/TRBV3-2,15,TGTGCCAGCAGCCATGGTCGGGGGGTAACGGAGACCCAGTACTTC,CASSHGRGVTETQYF
TRBJ1-2,NA,NA,TRBV11-2,16,TGTGCCAGCAGCCCTATGCAGGGTGTCTCCTCCAGTGGCTACACCTTC,CASSPMQGVSSSGYTF
TRBJ2-2,NA,NA,TRBV7-2,15,TGTGCCAGCAGCTCCGACAGGACCAACACCGGGGAGCTGTTTTTT,CASSSDRTNTGELFF
TRBJ2-1,NA,NA,TRBV5-6,13,TGTGCCAGCAGCTTGGACAACTACAATGAGCAGTTCTTC,CASSLDNYNEQFF
TRBJ1-4,NA,NA,TRBV5-8,12,TGTGCCAGCACCTTAGCTCATGAAAAACTGTTTTTT,CASTLAHEKLFF
TRBJ1-2,NA,TRBD1,TRBV5-4,16,TGTGCCAGCTCGTCGGCCCTGGGACAGGGGATCTATGGCTACACCTTC,CASSSALGQGIYGYTF
TRBJ1-1,NA,NA,TRBV19,11,TGTGCCAGTAGTATAAGGGGGGAAGCTTTCTTT,CASSIRGEAFF
TRBJ1-1,NA,TRBD1,TRBV10-2,13,TGCGCCAGCAGGTCGGGACAGTACACTGAAGCTTTCTTT,CASRSGQYTEAFF
TRBJ2-5,once,NA,TRBV29-1,12,TGCAGCGTTGCACAGACACAAGAGACCCAGTACTTC,CSVAQTQETQYF
TRBJ2-3,NA,TRBD1,TRBV5-6,16,TGTGCCAGCACCTTAACACCAGGGGGTCTAACAGATACGCAGTATTTT,CASTLTPGGLTDTQYF
TRBJ1-6,NA,NA,TRBV19,15,TGTGCCAGTAGGGGCAGGACAGCTTATAATTCACCCCTCCACTTT,CASRGRTAYNSPLHF
TRBJ2-1,NA,TRBD2,TRBV2,16,TGTGCCAGCAGGGCTGGGACTAGCGGGGCCTACAATGAGCAGTTCTTC,CASRAGTSGAYNEQFF
TRBJ2-2,NA,TRBD1,TRBV27,16,TGTGCCAGCAGCGAGGGACAGGGGGCTTTCGGCGGGGAGCTGTTTTTT,CASSEGQGAFGGELFF
TRBJ1-5,NA,TRBD1,TRBV6-5,15,TGTGCCAGCTCAATCACAGGGGTGGGAAATCAGCCCCAGCATTTT,CASSITGVGNQPQHF
TRBJ1-1,NA,NA,TRBV18,13,TGTGCCAGCTCCTCAGGGCGGAACACTGAAGCTTTCTTT,CASSSGRNTEAFF
TRBJ1-4,once,TRBD1,TRBV19,14,TGTGCCAGTAGTATACAGGGGGCCGGTGAAAAACTGTTTTTT,CASSIQGAGEKLFF
TRBJ1-2,NA,NA,TRBV29-1,13,TGCAGCGCTTCTGAGGTCTCTGACTATGGCTACACCTTC,CSASEVSDYGYTF
TRBJ1-2,once,TRBD1,TRBV24-1,17,TGTGCCACCAGTGATTCTCCCGGGACAGGAGTTGGCTATGGCTACACCTTC,CATSDSPGTGVGYGYTF